The next 13 T cell receptor beta chains were all read from a single sample in a study of blood T cells in healthy people across ages. A J-beta primer mix and a sample-barcoded 5' primer were used in a second PCR of roughly 6 to 11 cycles. TCRdb re-derived calls from the 5' RACE reads in MiXCR, one entry per CDR3 protein. This sample has over 750,000 distinct CDR3 sequences, with roughly 25% found just once. These data were also reused for a study on T cells of mothers and their children.

Sequenced material: blood. The receptor source for this set is a boy younger than 18 in good health.

This clonotype was found many times. This chain links TRBV28 with TRBJ2-5; no clear D. CDR3 length equals 14 residues. Trimming shortened V by 5 bases and J by 0 bases, and 10 bases separated the two germline ends. Per the germline V gene, CDR1 is MDHEN and CDR2 is SYDVKM. This chain's CDR3 is CASSVDSHQETQYF. The CDR3 nucleotides read TGTGCCAGCAGTGTCGATTCTCACCAAGAGACCCAGTACTTC.

This clonotype was observed a few times. This chain connects TRBV15 to TRBJ2-4, with D unclear. This CDR3 region has 14 residues. Per germline, CDR1 LNHNV and CDR2 YYDKDF (reference sequence). V lost 7 bases to trimming and J lost 0 bases, with 10 bases between them. CDR3 in amino acids: CATKVDGAKNIQYF. The CDR3 DNA reads as TGTGCCACCAAAGTCGACGGAGCCAAAAACATTCAGTACTTC.

The rearrangement uses TRBV5-1 and TRBJ2-4, with 9 bases lining up with TRBD2. Germline lookup yields CDR1 SGHRS and CDR2 YFSETQ. J lost 6 bases, V lost 1 base, and 14 bases had no gene match. The CDR3 loop spans 18 amino acids. Here the CDR3 reads CASSLSPSGNKGPNIQYF. The CDR3 coding sequence is TGCGCCAGCAGCTTGTCCCCTAGCGGGAACAAGGGTCCAAACATTCAGTACTTC.

The J gene is TRBJ1-1, the V gene TRBV5-1; 10 bases are a match to TRBD1. Germline CDR1 reads SGHRS; CDR2 reads YFSETQ. The CDR3 length is 17 residues. The V segment lost 1 base and the J segment 3 bases; nucleotides outside the gene matches: 9. This chain's CDR3 is CASSLPGTGESDTEAFF. CDR3 DNA sequence: TGCGCCAGCAGCTTGCCCGGGACAGGGGAATCGGACACTGAAGCTTTCTTT.

The V gene is TRBV4-3, the J gene TRBJ2-4; the D is unclear. The CDR3 is made up of 16 amino acids. V lost 4 bases and J lost 1, with 14 bases in between. The V gene's germline CDR1 is LGHNA and CDR2 YSLEER. The CDR3 DNA sequence: TGCGCCAGCAGCCCCATACGTCGGTTGGCCAAAAACATTCAGTACTTC. Its translation is CASSPIRRLAKNIQYF.

V is TRBV3-1 and J is TRBJ2-1; TRBD2 is a possible D gene (7 bases). V lost 0 bases and J 6 bases, leaving 15 bases between the germline ends. The CDR3 has 16 residues. In germline, CDR1 is LGHDT, CDR2 YNNKEL (reference sequence). The CDR3 sequence: CASSQDPWGGSNEQFF. The CDR3 DNA is TGTGCCAGCAGCCAAGACCCTTGGGGGGGCAGCAATGAGCAGTTCTTC.

In its sample, this clonotype was seen a few times. The chain couples TRBV5-1 to TRBJ2-2; D unresolved. V was pared by 2 bases and J by 5 bases, with 7 bases between. CDR1 and CDR2 (germline): SGHRS, YFSETQ. This CDR3 comprises 13 residues. The CDR3 loop is CASSFTVTGELFF. CDR3 bases: TGCGCCAGCAGCTTTACCGTGACCGGGGAGCTGTTTTTT.

The chain employs TRBV29-1 and TRBJ2-7; 9 nucleotides line up with TRBD1. The germline V gene encodes CDR1 SQVTM and CDR2 ANQGSEA. Trimming cost V 8 bases and J 0 bases; bases outside gene matches: 11. This CDR3 has 15 amino acids. CDR3 nucleotide sequence: TGCAGCTATTCGGGCCGGACAGGGGACTCCTACGAGCAGTACTTC. Its protein product is CSYSGRTGDSYEQYF.

The V gene is TRBV4-1, the J gene TRBJ1-6; TRBD1 agrees at 9 bases. This CDR3 is 16 amino acids long. V lost 3 bases and J lost 10; bases outside the gene matches: 10. Germline assignment: CDR1 MGHRA and CDR2 YSYEKL. The CDR3 DNA follows: TGCGCCAGCAGCCAGCCGGGACAGGGTCCGGGGTCACCCCTCCACTTT. Amino acid sequence: CASSQPGQGPGSPLHF.

The genes are TRBV18 and TRBJ1-6, with 9 bases matching TRBD1. Trimming took 4 bases from V and 10 from J; bases not matched to a gene: 8. Germline CDR1 reads KGHSH; CDR2 reads LQKENI. This CDR3 contains 15 residues. CDR3 amino acids: CASSHRTGEDSPLHF. The CDR3 DNA sequence: TGTGCCAGCTCACACCGGACAGGGGAGGACTCACCCCTCCACTTT.

This clonotype has a handful of counts. This chain uses TRBV25-1 with TRBJ2-7; D not certain. V was clipped by 3 bases and J by 1 base, with 10 bases between them. CDR3 length equals 14 residues. Germline loops: CDR1 MGHDK, CDR2 SYGVNS. The CDR3 spells CASSDRLGSYEQYF. In DNA form, the CDR3 reads TGTGCCAGCAGTGATCGTTTGGGTTCCTACGAGCAGTACTTC.

This clonotype was recorded a few times. The rearrangement links TRBV2 to TRBJ2-5, with D unresolved. Gene TRBJ2-1 matches the end of the DNA better, so the J call may be wrong. Per germline, CDR1 SNHLY and CDR2 FYNNEI. The CDR3 is made up of 12 amino acids. DNA for the CDR3: TGTGCCAGCAGTGACTCTTTACATGAGCAGTTCTTC. Its protein product is CASSDSLHEQFF.

Regarding this clonotype: One end of the junction does not line up with germline, which may come from a read error. This sequence joins TRBV27 and TRBJ2-7; 11 nucleotides line up with TRBD2. The CDR3 loop spans 15 amino acids. In germline, CDR1 is MNHEY, CDR2 SMNVEV (reference sequence). The CDR3: CASRMGLAASYEQYF. The CDR3 DNA is TGCGCCAGCAGGATGGGACTAGCGGCCTCCTACGAGCAGTACTTC.